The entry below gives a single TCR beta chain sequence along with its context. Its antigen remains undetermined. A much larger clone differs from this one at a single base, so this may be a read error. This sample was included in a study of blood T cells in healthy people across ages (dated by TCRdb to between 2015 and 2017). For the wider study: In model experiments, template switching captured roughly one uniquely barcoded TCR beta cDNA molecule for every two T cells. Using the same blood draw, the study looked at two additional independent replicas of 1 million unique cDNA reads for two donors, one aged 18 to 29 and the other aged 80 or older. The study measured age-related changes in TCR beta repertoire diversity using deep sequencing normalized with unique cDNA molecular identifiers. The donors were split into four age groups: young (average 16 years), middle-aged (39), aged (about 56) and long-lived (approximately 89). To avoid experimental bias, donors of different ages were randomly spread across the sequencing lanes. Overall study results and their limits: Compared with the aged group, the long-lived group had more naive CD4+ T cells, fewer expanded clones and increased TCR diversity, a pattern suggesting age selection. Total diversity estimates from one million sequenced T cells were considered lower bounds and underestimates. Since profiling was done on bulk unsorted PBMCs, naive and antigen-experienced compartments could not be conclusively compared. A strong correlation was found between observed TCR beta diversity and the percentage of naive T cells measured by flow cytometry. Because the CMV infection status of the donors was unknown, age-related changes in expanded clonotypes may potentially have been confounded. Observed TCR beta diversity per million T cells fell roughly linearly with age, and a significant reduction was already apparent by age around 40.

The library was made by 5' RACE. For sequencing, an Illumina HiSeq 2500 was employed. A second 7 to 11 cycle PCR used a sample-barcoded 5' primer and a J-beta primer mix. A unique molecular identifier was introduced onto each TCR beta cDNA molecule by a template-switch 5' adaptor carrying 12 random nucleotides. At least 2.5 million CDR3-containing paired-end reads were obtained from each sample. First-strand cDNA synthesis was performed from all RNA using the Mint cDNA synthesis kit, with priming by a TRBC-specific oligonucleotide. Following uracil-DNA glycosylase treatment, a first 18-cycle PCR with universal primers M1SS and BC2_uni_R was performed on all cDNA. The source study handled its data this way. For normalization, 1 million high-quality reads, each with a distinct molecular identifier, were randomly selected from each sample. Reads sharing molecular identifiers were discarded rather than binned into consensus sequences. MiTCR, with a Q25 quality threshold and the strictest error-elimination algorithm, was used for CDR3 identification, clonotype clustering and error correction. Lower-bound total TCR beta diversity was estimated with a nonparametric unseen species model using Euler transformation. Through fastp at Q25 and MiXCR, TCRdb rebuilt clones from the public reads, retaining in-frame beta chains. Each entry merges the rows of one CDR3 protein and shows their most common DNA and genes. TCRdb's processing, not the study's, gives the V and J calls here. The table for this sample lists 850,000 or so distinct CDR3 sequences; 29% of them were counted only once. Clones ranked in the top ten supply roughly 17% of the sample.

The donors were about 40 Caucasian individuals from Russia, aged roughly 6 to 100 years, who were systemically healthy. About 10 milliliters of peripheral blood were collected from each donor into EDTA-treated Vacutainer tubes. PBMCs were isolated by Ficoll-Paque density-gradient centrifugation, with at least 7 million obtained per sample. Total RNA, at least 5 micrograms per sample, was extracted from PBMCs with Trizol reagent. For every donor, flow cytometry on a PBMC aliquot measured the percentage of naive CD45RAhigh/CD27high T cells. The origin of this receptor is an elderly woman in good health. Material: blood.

The CDR3 here reads CASSEPGRGANEQFF. The nucleotide sequence is given as TGTGCCAGCAGTGAACCGGGGCGGGGTGCGAATGAGCAGTTCTTC. Recombination joined TRBV6-1 with TRBJ2-1; a weak D assignment points to TRBD2 (6 bases agree). The germline V gene provides CDR1 MNHNS and CDR2 SASEGT. The CDR3 spans 15 residues, from the cysteine through the phenylalanine. Only the CDR3 part of the read is kept: 45 bases, read in frame from the first base. At the junction V is shortened by 2 bases and J by 7 bases, with 15 bases in between.